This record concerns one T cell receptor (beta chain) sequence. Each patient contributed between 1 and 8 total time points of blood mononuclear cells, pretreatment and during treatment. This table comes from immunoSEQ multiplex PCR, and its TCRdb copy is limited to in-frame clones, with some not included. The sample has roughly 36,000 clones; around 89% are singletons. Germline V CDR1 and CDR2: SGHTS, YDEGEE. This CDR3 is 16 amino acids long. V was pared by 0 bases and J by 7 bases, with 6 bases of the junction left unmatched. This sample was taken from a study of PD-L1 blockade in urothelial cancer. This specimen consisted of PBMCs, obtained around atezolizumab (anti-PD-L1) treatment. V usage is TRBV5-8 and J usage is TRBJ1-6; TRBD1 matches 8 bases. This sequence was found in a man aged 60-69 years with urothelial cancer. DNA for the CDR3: TGTGCCAGCAGCTTGGCTTGGGGACAGGAGAATTCACCCCTCCACTTT. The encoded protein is CASSLAWGQENSPLHF.